Below are 22 T cell receptor beta chains sequenced from a single sample in a study of post-analysis software for immune sequencing data. Findings and caveats of the study: TRBV5-6, TRBV5-1 and TRBV20-1 were among a handful of TRBV segments more frequent in patients than controls.

The library was made from cDNA and included unique molecular identifiers. Via MiXCR, TCRdb re-called the PCR reads, giving one row per CDR3 protein. The sample consists of fewer than 850,000 distinct CDR3 sequences, roughly 50% of them appearing once. These receptors' antigens are unknown. The material sequenced was blood. Receptor source: a girl between 5 and 17 years old with multiple sclerosis.

This clonotype was seen at least ten times. The genes are TRBV14 and TRBJ1-4; D is undetermined. Germline V CDR1 and CDR2: SGHDN, FVKESK. V was shortened by 4 bases and J by 4 bases, with 22 bases between the two germline ends. This CDR3 region has 18 residues. In DNA, the CDR3 is TGTGCCAGCAGCCCGAGGAACCCTATTGGACGGTATAATGAAAAACTGTTTTTT. Amino acid sequence: CASSPRNPIGRYNEKLFF.

The genes are TRBV10-3 and TRBJ1-2; D may be TRBD1 (5 bases). This CDR3 is 15 amino acids long. Germline V gene sequence: CDR1 ENHRY, CDR2 SYGVKD. V lost 0 bases and J 4 bases, leaving 12 bases between the germline ends. This chain's CDR3 is CAISESFNRLYGYTF. DNA of the CDR3: TGTGCCATCAGTGAGTCGTTCAACAGGCTCTATGGCTACACCTTC.

J is TRBJ1-2 and V is TRBV12-3 or TRBV12-4, with TRBD1 matching over 10 bases. The CDR3 has 15 amino acids. V gave up 4 bases and J gave up 4 bases; unmatched junction bases: 6. CDR3 sequence reads: CASSSWTGGAYGYTF. The CDR3, as DNA: TGTGCCAGCAGTTCTTGGACAGGGGGGGCCTATGGCTACACCTTC.

This clonotype was counted a few times. CDR3 bases: TGTGCCAGCGCCCGTTACAATGAGCAGTTCTTC. It codes for CASARYNEQFF. This chain links TRBV6-5 with TRBJ2-1; no firm D call. The CDR3 consists of 11 residues. Trimming shortened V by 8 bases and J by 4 bases, and 6 bases separated the two germline ends. Germline CDR1 reads MNHEY; CDR2 reads SVGAGI.

The chain uses TRBV6-2 or TRBV6-3 and TRBJ1-6; D not certain. CDR1 MNHEY and CDR2 SVGEGT come from the germline V gene. The CDR3 covers 14 residues. V dropped 2 bases and J dropped 7 bases, with 9 bases sitting between them. The CDR3 DNA reads as TGTGCCAGCAGTTACGCGGACGGAAATTCACCCCTCCACTTT. Encoded protein: CASSYADGNSPLHF.

The DNA of the CDR3 is TGTGCCAGCAGTGAAGGTGTAATAGGAGGTCCGGGGGCTGATGGCTACACCTTC. This gives the protein CASSEGVIGGPGADGYTF. This rearrangement joins TRBV25-1 to TRBJ1-2; D is perhaps TRBD1 (6 bases). Germline values: CDR1 MGHDK, CDR2 SYGVNS. This CDR3 is 18 amino acids long. V gave up 2 bases and J gave up 6 bases, with 25 bases separating them.

The rearrangement joins TRBV14 to TRBJ2-5, with D possibly being TRBD2 (5 bases). The closer fit of TRBJ2-7 to the DNA end suggests the J call may be wrong. The CDR3 has 13 amino acids. Per germline, CDR1 SGHDN and CDR2 FVKESK. CDR3 loop: CASSHPGRNEQYF. CDR3 DNA: TGTGCCAGCAGCCACCCGGGGAGAAACGAGCAGTACTTC.

A few counts support this clonotype. The V gene is TRBV11-2, the J gene TRBJ2-7, with 11 bases fitting TRBD2. The CDR3 is 16 residues long. Germline V lookup: CDR1 SGHAT, CDR2 FQNNGV. The junction had 7 bases not matched to a gene; V was cut back by 6 bases and J by 0 bases. For the CDR3, the DNA is TGTGCCAGCAGGGCACCGGGGACTAGCGGCTCCTACGAGCAGTACTTC. It is translated as CASRAPGTSGSYEQYF.

In this sample, this clonotype turned up a few times. This chain connects TRBV7-8 to TRBJ2-3; 10 bases fit TRBD1. Germline CDR1 SGHVS, CDR2 FQNEAQ. With V trimmed by 5 bases and J by 6 bases, 5 bases remained unmatched. The CDR3 loop spans 14 amino acids. The CDR3 DNA reads TGTGCCAGCAGCCGGGGACAGGGGAGTGATACGCAGTATTTT. Its protein product is CASSRGQGSDTQYF.

This chain joins TRBV20-1 and TRBJ2-3; 7 bases map to TRBD1. V trimming: 3 bases; J trimming: 0 bases; junction bases outside the gene matches: 12. This CDR3 comprises 17 residues. From germline, CDR1 is DFQATT and CDR2 SNEGSKA (reference sequence). CDR3 DNA: TGCAGTGCTAGTTCCCCGGGACAGCGTTTGAGCACAGATACGCAGTATTTT. This codes for CSASSPGQRLSTDTQYF.

This clonotype has only a few counts. V gene TRBV20-1 combines with J gene TRBJ2-1; D gene unclear. Looked up from germline, CDR1 is DFQATT and CDR2 is SNEGSKA (reference sequence). The CDR3 covers 14 residues. Trimming left V 5 bases short and J 5 bases short, with 16 bases between. CDR3 region: CSAADARSNNEQFF. The CDR3 nucleotides read TGCAGTGCTGCGGATGCAAGATCAAACAATGAGCAGTTCTTC.

The chain employs TRBV15 and TRBJ1-1, with 8 bases fitting TRBD1. Trimming cost V 5 bases and J 4 bases; bases outside gene matches: 6. There are 14 residues in the CDR3. Per germline, CDR1 LNHNV and CDR2 YYDKDF (reference sequence). CDR3 sequence reads: CATSDRGDSTEAFF. The CDR3 DNA reads TGTGCCACCAGCGACAGGGGCGATAGCACTGAAGCTTTCTTT.

V usage is TRBV29-1 and J usage is TRBJ2-7; D is uncertain. Germline CDR1 SQVTM, CDR2 ANQGSEA. Trimming removed 2 bases at V and 5 bases at J, with 13 bases between. This CDR3 has 13 residues. The chain's CDR3 is CSVEFGFKDEQYF. CDR3 nucleotides: TGCAGCGTTGAATTTGGGTTTAAGGACGAGCAGTACTTC.

This chain joins TRBV6-5 and TRBJ2-1, with 7 bases identical to TRBD1. In germline, CDR1 is MNHEY, CDR2 SVGAGI. The CDR3 covers 18 residues. The junction had 14 bases not matched to a gene; V was cut back by 0 bases and J by 6 bases. CDR3 bases: TGTGCCAGCAGTTACTCGACAGGGAGCAGCAACACCATCAATGAGCAGTTCTTC. Translated, it gives CASSYSTGSSNTINEQFF.

V gene TRBV4-3 combines with J gene TRBJ2-7; perhaps TRBD2 as D (6 bases). Per the germline V gene, CDR1 is LGHNA and CDR2 is YSLEER. Trimming left V 0 bases short and J 0 bases short, with 9 bases between. CDR3 length: 15 amino acids. The CDR3 region is CASSQEEGSSYEQYF. The DNA of the CDR3 is TGCGCCAGCAGCCAAGAGGAGGGGAGCTCCTACGAGCAGTACTTC.

This clonotype has a handful of counts. V usage is TRBV7-6 and J usage is TRBJ2-7, with D perhaps assigned TRBD1 or TRBD2 (5 bases each). The CDR3 loop spans 14 amino acids. The V gene's germline CDR1 is SGHVS and CDR2 FNYEAQ. V was cut by 1 base and J by 2 bases, with 9 bases left in between. In DNA form, the CDR3 reads TGTGCCAGCAGCTTAGGGGACCAAGCCTACGAGCAGTACTTC. It translates to CASSLGDQAYEQYF.

The chain carries TRBV7-2 and TRBJ2-7; 7 nucleotides agree with TRBD2. Germline V gene lookup returns CDR1 SGHTA and CDR2 FQGNSA. The CDR3 contains 15 residues. V lost 5 bases and J lost 2; bases outside the gene matches: 9. The CDR3 region is CASSLRDYPPYEQYF. CDR3 DNA: TGTGCCAGCAGCCTCCGGGACTATCCCCCCTACGAGCAGTACTTC.

The table lists this clonotype with a few counts. The rearrangement uses TRBV7-8 and TRBJ2-5; 9 nucleotides match TRBD2. The J call may not be correct, given that the DNA end is closer to TRBJ2-7. CDR1 and CDR2 (germline): SGHVS, FQNEAQ. The CDR3 loop spans 15 amino acids. The CDR3: CASSLGEAGGNEQYF. The CDR3 region has the DNA TGTGCCAGCAGCTTAGGAGAAGCGGGAGGTAACGAGCAGTACTTC.

The chain is built from TRBV11-2 and TRBJ2-3, with D perhaps TRBD1 or TRBD2 (7 bases each). CDR1 SGHAT and CDR2 FQNNGV come from the germline V gene. The V and J ends lost 2 bases and 4 bases respectively, with 16 bases between them. The CDR3 runs to 16 residues. DNA for the CDR3: TGTGCCAGCAGCTTAAAGTGGGACAGCGGGGCAGATACGCAGTATTTT. Amino acid sequence: CASSLKWDSGADTQYF.

This clonotype has just one count. This chain joins TRBV9 and TRBJ1-2, with a tentative D call TRBD1 (5 bases). V was trimmed by 3 bases and J by 4 bases, leaving 19 bases between them. The germline V gene has CDR1 SGDLS and CDR2 YYNGEE. The CDR3 contains 16 residues. The chain's CDR3 is CASSATGTADFYGYTF. The CDR3 DNA is TGTGCCAGCAGCGCAACCGGGACGGCGGATTTCTATGGCTACACCTTC.

This chain uses TRBV5-8 with TRBJ2-3; D is undetermined. V lost 4 bases and J lost 2, with 17 bases in between. Germline lookup yields CDR1 SGHTS and CDR2 YDEGEE. The CDR3 has 16 amino acids. The CDR3 DNA is TGTGCCAGCAGCGCCAACGGAAACGCGGACACAGATACGCAGTATTTT. Amino acid sequence: CASSANGNADTDTQYF.

This clonotype was observed a few times. This chain uses TRBV12-3 or TRBV12-4 with TRBJ2-4; D remains ambiguous. This CDR3 is built from 11 residues. The V end lost 1 base, the J end lost 11 bases, and 6 bases lay between the germline ends. As DNA, the CDR3 is TGTGCCAGCAGTTTAGGCGAATTTCAGTACTTC. It translates to CASSLGEFQYF.